The entry that follows covers one TCR beta chain sequence. Its specificity is unknown. The data originate from a study of T cell responses to AZD1222 COVID-19 vaccine. Sequencing was performed with immunoSEQ multiplex PCR; in TCRdb, only in-frame clones are kept and a portion is missing. Altogether roughly 140,000 clones are present, about 93% being singletons, with the ten largest covering roughly 2.9%. General observations from the study: Clonal diversity may have been underestimated in mostly white British donors.

The sequence derives from an adult in good health. Source: peripheral blood, taken on day 0 of MenACWY control vaccination.

The CDR3 spells CAWSVGGQVNEQYF. CDR3 sequence (DNA): TGTGCCTGGAGTGTAGGGGGACAGGTAAACGAGCAGTACTTC. The V and J genes are TRBV30 and TRBJ2-7; 8 bases are shared with TRBD1. This CDR3 region has 14 residues. The ends lost 0 bases at V and 5 bases at J; junction bases unmatched: 6. The germline V gene encodes CDR1 GTSNPN and CDR2 SVGIG (reference sequence).